This passage covers 18 T cell receptor beta chains from one sample sequenced in a study of blood T cell repertoires in COVID-19. Assay used: immunoSEQ multiplex PCR; TCRdb lists only in-frame clones, some missing. The data hold 150,000 to 200,000 clones, with approximately 81% observed a single time. The specimen was peripheral blood. The receptor set was obtained from a woman in her 70s with COVID-19, enrolled during active disease.

This clone was counted a few times. J is TRBJ1-2 and V is TRBV19; 7 positions match TRBD1. This CDR3 is built from 16 residues. CDR1 and CDR2 from the germline V gene are LNHDA and SQIVND (reference sequence). V lost 6 bases to trimming and J lost 1 base; unmatched junction nucleotides: 11. The CDR3 DNA is TGTGCCAGTAGGACTACCGGGACAGCTAGTAACTATGGCTACACCTTC. As protein: CASRTTGTASNYGYTF.

The rearrangement uses TRBV6-5 and TRBJ2-7; TRBD2 is a possible D gene (6 bases). Germline V gene data show CDR1 as MNHEY and CDR2 as SVGAGI. Trimming left V 8 bases short and J 4 bases short, with 18 bases between. The CDR3 sequence is 14 residues long. The CDR3 protein is CASDKRDWNYEQYF. Written as DNA, the CDR3 is TGTGCCAGCGATAAACGGGACTGGAATTACGAGCAGTACTTC.

V usage is TRBV5-1 and J usage is TRBJ2-5, with 7 bases identical to TRBD1. CDR1 is SGHRS and CDR2 is YFSETQ in the germline V gene. V gave up 4 bases and J gave up 5 bases; unmatched junction bases: 11. This CDR3 comprises 15 residues. CDR3 in amino acids: CASSNRGEGWETQYF. As DNA, the CDR3 is TGCGCCAGCAGCAACAGGGGAGAGGGCTGGGAGACCCAGTACTTC.

The rearrangement uses TRBV2 and TRBJ2-1, with a possible D match to TRBD1 (6 bases). This CDR3 comprises 15 residues. Trimming took off 4 bases at V and 4 bases at J, with 14 bases between the two ends. Germline CDR1 and CDR2: SNHLY and FYNNEI. Written as DNA, the CDR3 is TGTGCCAGCAGTGTAGGGGGTGCCCTTTACAATGAGCAGTTCTTC. This sequence encodes CASSVGGALYNEQFF.

The gene calls are TRBV12-3 or TRBV12-4 and TRBJ1-2; 8 positions agree with TRBD1. Trimming removed 8 bases from V and 4 bases from J; junction bases left unmatched: 3. CDR3 length equals 12 residues. CDR3 residues: CASRDRGYGYTF. The CDR3 DNA follows: TGTGCCAGCCGCGACAGGGGCTATGGCTACACCTTC.

This chain joins TRBV5-1 and TRBJ2-3; 10 nucleotides align to TRBD2. CDR3 length equals 16 residues. V gave up 4 bases and J gave up 7 bases; unmatched junction bases: 12. The germline CDR1 and CDR2 sequences are SGHRS and YFSETQ. The CDR3 spells CASSLEVLAGPNTQYF. The CDR3 region has the DNA TGCGCCAGCAGCCTGGAGGTACTAGCGGGACCAAATACGCAGTATTTT.

The chain couples TRBV3-1 (or the pseudogene TRBV3-2) to TRBJ1-2, with 7 bases lining up with TRBD1. Per the germline V gene, CDR1 is LGHDT and CDR2 is YNNKEL (reference sequence). J lost 4 bases, V lost 4 bases, and 9 bases had no gene match. The CDR3 runs 15 residues. CDR3 nucleotides: TGTGCCAGCAGCCCCCCCGGGACAGTCCCCTATGGCTACACCTTC. This sequence encodes CASSPPGTVPYGYTF.

The rearrangement joins TRBV20-1 to TRBJ2-7; D unclear. Trimming cost V 7 bases and J 7 bases, with 11 bases left between them. This CDR3 has 10 residues. Germline CDR1 and CDR2: DFQATT and SNEGSKA (reference sequence). The CDR3 sequence is CSVNPGEQYF. The CDR3 nucleotides read TGCAGTGTGAACCCGGGTGAGCAGTACTTC.

The J gene is TRBJ1-3, the V gene TRBV2; possible D gene TRBD1, 6 bases. V was clipped by 6 bases and J by 0 bases, with 12 bases between them. Germline V gene lookup returns CDR1 SNHLY and CDR2 FYNNEI. This CDR3 is built from 15 residues. For the CDR3, the DNA is TGTGCCAGCAGGGAGGACAGATTCTCTGGAAACACCATATATTTT. Its protein is CASREDRFSGNTIYF. Full variable domain (outside the CDR3, taken from reference TRBV2 and TRBJ1-3): EPEVTQTPSHQVTQMGQEVILRCVPISNHLYFYWYRQILGQKVEFLVSFYNNEISEKSEIFDDQFSVERPDGSNFTLKIRSTKLEDSAMYFCASREDRFSGNTIYFGEGSWLTVV.

CDR3 protein: CAWSRGAGTGELFF. The CDR3 nucleotides read TGTGCCTGGAGCCGGGGGGCGGGCACCGGGGAGCTGTTTTTT. This rearrangement joins TRBV30 to TRBJ2-2; TRBD2 might be the D (7 bases). V shed 3 bases and J shed 4 bases, with 12 bases lying between them. The CDR3 has 14 amino acids. CDR1 and CDR2 (germline): GTSNPN, SVGIG (reference sequence).

The chain has TRBV30 and TRBJ1-4; D uncertain. This CDR3 has 16 amino acids. The germline V and J ends were trimmed by 3 bases and 0 bases, with 14 bases remaining between them. Germline assignment: CDR1 GTSNPN and CDR2 SVGIG (reference sequence). The CDR3 is CAWSPLQSATNEKLFF. Here the CDR3 DNA reads TGTGCCTGGAGCCCCCTACAGTCTGCAACTAATGAAAAACTGTTTTTT.

This chain links TRBV6-5 with TRBJ1-2, with 10 bases that match TRBD1. This CDR3 region has 15 residues. The germline gives CDR1 MNHEY, CDR2 SVGAGI. The junction had 2 bases not matched to a gene; V was cut back by 0 bases and J by 4 bases. CDR3 amino acids: CASSYSWTGGYGYTF. In DNA, the CDR3 is TGTGCCAGCAGTTACTCTTGGACAGGGGGCTATGGCTACACCTTC.

The J gene is TRBJ1-2, the V gene TRBV28; D is ambiguous. The CDR3 sequence is 12 residues long. Germline V gene data show CDR1 as MDHEN and CDR2 as SYDVKM. With 3 bases removed from V and 8 bases from J, the gap between germline ends came to 10 bases. This chain's CDR3 is CASSFPPRGYTF. CDR3 in DNA: TGTGCCAGCAGTTTCCCCCCCCGGGGCTACACCTTC.

The V call is TRBV3-1 (or the pseudogene TRBV3-2), the J call TRBJ2-1; TRBD2 matches 10 bases. Germline V gene data show CDR1 as LGHDT and CDR2 as YNNKEL (reference sequence). This CDR3 region has 16 residues. V lost 2 bases to trimming and J lost 9 bases; unmatched junction nucleotides: 10. The CDR3 DNA follows: TGTGCCAGCAGCCAAACAGCGGGAGGGCCAGGGGGTGAGCAGTTCTTC. Translation gives CASSQTAGGPGGEQFF.

The rearrangement joins TRBV5-6 to TRBJ1-5; D not resolved. The CDR3 is 13 amino acids. The V end lost 0 bases, the J end lost 5 bases, and 6 bases lay between the germline ends. Germline V gives CDR1 SGHDT, CDR2 YYEEEE. The CDR3: CASSLGPHQPQHF. DNA of the CDR3: TGTGCCAGCAGCTTGGGGCCCCATCAGCCCCAGCATTTT.

This clone was seen only once. V and J are TRBV3-1 (or the pseudogene TRBV3-2) and TRBJ2-5, with 7 nucleotides matching TRBD1. Unmatched junction bases numbered 2, after V lost 6 bases and J lost 4 bases. The V gene's germline CDR1 is LGHDT and CDR2 YNNKEL (reference sequence). This CDR3 is 12 amino acids long. This chain's CDR3 is CASSPGGETQYF. CDR3 sequence (DNA): TGTGCCAGCAGTCCAGGGGGAGAGACCCAGTACTTC.

J is TRBJ1-3 and V is TRBV6-6, with 7 positions matching TRBD1. Germline trimming cut 6 bases from V and 0 bases from J; bases unmatched to any gene: 8. The germline V gene has CDR1 MNHNY and CDR2 SVGAGI (reference sequence). The CDR3 contains 16 residues. CDR3 amino acids: CASRAGTELSGNTIYF. Here the CDR3 DNA reads TGTGCCAGCAGGGCCGGGACAGAGCTCTCTGGAAACACCATATATTTT.

Of note for this clone: One end of the junction varies from germline; a read error may be responsible. The chain couples TRBV6-6 to TRBJ1-2; D may be TRBD1 (6 bases). CDR1 and CDR2 from the germline V gene are MNHNY and SVGAGI (reference sequence). This CDR3 spans 11 amino acids. In DNA, the CDR3 is TGTGCCAGCAGTCGGCCCGGACAGCCGGCTTTC. Protein sequence: CASSRPGQPAF.